One and the same sample provided the 32 T cell receptor beta chains below, sequenced in a study of blood T cell repertoires in COVID-19 (dated by TCRdb to 2018 to 2020). To prepare the library, the immunoSEQ multiplex PCR assay was applied. TCRdb retrieved this table from immuneACCESS and kept in-frame rearrangements only. Not all clones are present; in checked studies, unresolved V genes account for under half, and no reason is known for the remainder. Present in this sample are 500,000 or so clones, approximately 90% of which were seen just once. The ten largest clones add up to 0.7% of the sample. Sequencing was done on a sample of PBMCs or T cells enriched from blood (not recorded which). These receptor sequences come from a young woman who had recovered from COVID-19.

A single count supports this clone. V is TRBV5-1 and J is TRBJ2-7; tentatively, D is TRBD1 (6 bases). The ends were cut back, 5 bases at V and 5 bases at J, with 17 bases in the middle. CDR1 is SGHRS and CDR2 is YFSETQ in the germline V gene. This CDR3 spans 14 amino acids. The CDR3 region has the DNA TGCGCCAGCAGTCAGGACAGCCCTCTCGACGAGCAGTACTTC. Encoded protein: CASSQDSPLDEQYF.

The chain joins TRBV19 to TRBJ1-1, with D perhaps matching TRBD1 (5 bases). The CDR3 extends over 13 amino acids. V dropped 3 bases and J dropped 5 bases, with 10 bases sitting between them. CDR1 is LNHDA and CDR2 is SQIVND in the germline V gene (reference sequence). DNA for the CDR3: TGTGCCAGTAGTATTCTCAGGGATACTGAAGCTTTCTTT. Protein sequence: CASSILRDTEAFF.

The genes are TRBV10-2 and TRBJ2-5; D is perhaps TRBD1 (7 bases). V gave up 6 bases and J gave up 7 bases, with 12 bases separating them. CDR1 WSHSY and CDR2 SAAADI come from the germline V gene. The CDR3 spans 12 residues. The CDR3 DNA reads TGCGCCAGCAGGGCAGGGGGGTGGACCCAGTACTTC. The encoded protein is CASRAGGWTQYF.

The rearrangement uses TRBV27 and TRBJ1-3; 7 bases fit TRBD1. The CDR3 runs 15 residues. Germline trimming cut 7 bases from V and 1 base from J; bases unmatched to any gene: 7. Germline V gene data show CDR1 as MNHEY and CDR2 as SMNVEV (reference sequence). The CDR3: CASKERGRSGNTIYF. The DNA for the CDR3 is TGTGCCAGCAAAGAAAGGGGGCGTTCTGGAAACACCATATATTTT.

This clone was picked up one time. J is TRBJ2-3 and V is TRBV19, with TRBD2 matching 8 bases. Germline CDR1 reads LNHDA; CDR2 reads SQIVND (reference sequence). This CDR3 comprises 15 residues. The ends lost 2 bases at V and 6 bases at J; junction bases unmatched: 7. CDR3 sequence: CASSIRSGGSDTQYF. The CDR3 nucleotides read TGTGCCAGTAGTATAAGGAGCGGGGGCTCGGATACGCAGTATTTT.

The chain has TRBV28 and TRBJ1-6; 8 bases agree with TRBD1. Per germline, CDR1 MDHEN and CDR2 SYDVKM. V shed 7 bases and J 6 bases; nucleotides not matched to a gene: 8. CDR3 length equals 15 residues. The CDR3: CASTRTGTFNSPLHF. Here the CDR3 DNA reads TGTGCCAGCACTAGGACAGGGACCTTTAATTCACCCCTCCACTTT. Supplemented by reference TRBV28 and TRBJ1-6, the full variable domain reads DVKVTQSSRYLVKRTGEKVFLECVQDMDHENMFWYRQDPGLGLRLIYFSYDVKMKEKGDIPEGYSVSREKKERFSLILESASTNQTSMYLCASTRTGTFNSPLHFGNGTRLTVT.

This chain links TRBV6-5 with TRBJ2-3, with 7 bases identical to TRBD1. Germline CDR1 and CDR2: MNHEY and SVGAGI. The trim removed 6 bases at V and 3 bases at J, leaving 6 bases unmatched. The CDR3 is 14 amino acids. The CDR3 DNA sequence: TGTGCCAGCAGGATGACAGGGTCTACAGATACGCAGTATTTT. It translates to CASRMTGSTDTQYF.

The gene calls are TRBV12-3 or TRBV12-4 and TRBJ1-6; D is uncertain. V was clipped by 6 bases and J by 12 bases, with 12 bases between them. This CDR3 region has 12 residues. In DNA, the CDR3 is TGTGCCAGCAGCCAGGAGGCAGGACCCCTCCACTTT. This sequence encodes CASSQEAGPLHF.

The chain carries TRBV24-1 and TRBJ1-2; D is perhaps TRBD1 (5 bases). CDR1 and CDR2 from the germline V gene are KGHDR and SFDVKD. This CDR3 comprises 14 residues. Trimming stripped 4 bases from V and 3 bases from J, with 11 bases between. The CDR3 protein is CATSDPGGDYGYTF. CDR3 nucleotide sequence: TGTGCCACCAGTGACCCCGGGGGGGACTATGGCTACACCTTC.

This clone was seen a handful of times. The chain has TRBV28 and TRBJ1-2; TRBD1 matches at 7 bases. V was clipped by 2 bases and J by 8 bases; unmatched bases: 5. Germline V gene lookup returns CDR1 MDHEN and CDR2 SYDVKM. The length of the CDR3 is 13 residues. The CDR3: CASSLEGAEGYTF. The CDR3 nucleotides are TGTGCCAGCAGTTTAGAGGGGGCGGAGGGCTACACCTTC.

This chain links TRBV18 with TRBJ1-2, with TRBD1 identical over 9 bases. The CDR3 length is 17 residues. Germline V gene sequence: CDR1 KGHSH, CDR2 LQKENI. After removal of 4 bases from V and 0 bases from J, the junction contained 9 bases not matched to a gene. CDR3 nucleotides: TGTGCCAGCTCACGGGACCGTGGGACAGGGACTAACTATGGCTACACCTTC. Residues: CASSRDRGTGTNYGYTF.

This chain links TRBV25-1 with TRBJ2-2; 7 bases map to TRBD2. Trimming took 8 bases from V and 6 from J; bases not matched to a gene: 9. The germline V gene encodes CDR1 MGHDK and CDR2 SYGVNS. This CDR3 has 14 amino acids. The CDR3 DNA reads TGTGCCAGCGGGGGGGAGGGAGAGTCCGGGGAGCTGTTTTTT. The encoded protein is CASGGEGESGELFF.

This chain connects TRBV19 to TRBJ1-5, with a possible D match to TRBD1 (5 bases). The germline V and J ends were trimmed by 5 bases and 7 bases, with 18 bases remaining between them. The CDR3 length is 15 residues. Germline assignment: CDR1 LNHDA and CDR2 SQIVND (reference sequence). CDR3: CASSWRAGNNQPQHF. The CDR3 DNA follows: TGTGCCAGTAGTTGGAGGGCAGGGAACAACCAGCCCCAGCATTTT.

The V call is TRBV6-5, the J call TRBJ2-5; D gene unclear. The V gene's germline CDR1 is MNHEY and CDR2 SVGAGI. Deletions cut 7 bases from V and 4 bases from J, with 10 bases between. CDR3 size: 12 residues. The CDR3 loop is CASISAGETQYF. In DNA, the CDR3 is TGTGCCAGCATATCTGCCGGAGAGACCCAGTACTTC.

The CDR3 DNA is TGCGCCAGCAGTCAATCGTGGGAGGCCGGACAGGGCATCGGCTACACCTTC. As protein: CASSQSWEAGQGIGYTF. The chain uses TRBV23-1 and TRBJ1-2; the match to TRBD1 covers 8 bases. TRBV23-1 is sorted into the ORF group, with uncertain function. Unmatched junction bases numbered 14, after V lost 0 bases and J lost 8 bases. The CDR3 is 17 amino acids.

This chain uses TRBV5-1 with TRBJ2-2; perhaps TRBD1 as D (6 bases). This CDR3 has 16 amino acids. Germline CDR1 is SGHRS and CDR2 is YFSETQ. Between the trimmed V and J ends, which lost 7 bases and 7 bases, there was a span of 23 bases. CDR3 amino acids: CASASQGPPLNGELFF. CDR3 coding DNA: TGCGCCAGCGCGTCCCAGGGGCCCCCGTTAAACGGGGAGCTGTTTTTT.

The count of this clone is one. The chain is built from TRBV2 and TRBJ1-5; 10 bases align to TRBD1. This CDR3 has 13 residues. V trimming: 6 bases; J trimming: 6 bases; junction bases outside the gene matches: 2. Germline lookup yields CDR1 SNHLY and CDR2 FYNNEI. The CDR3, as DNA: TGTGCCAGCAGGGGGACAGGGGCTCAGCCCCAGCATTTT. Translating it yields CASRGTGAQPQHF.

This clone was seen a few times. The J gene is TRBJ2-7, the V gene TRBV5-1; the match to TRBD2 covers 8 bases. Germline V gene sequence: CDR1 SGHRS, CDR2 YFSETQ. Trimming removed 6 bases from V and 2 bases from J; junction bases left unmatched: 10. The CDR3 covers 15 residues. CDR3: CASTPAGADAYEQYF. Written as DNA, the CDR3 is TGCGCCAGCACCCCAGCGGGGGCCGATGCCTACGAGCAGTACTTC. Filled out from reference TRBV5-1 and TRBJ2-7, the complete variable domain reads KAGVTQTPRYLIKTRGQQVTLSCSPISGHRSVSWYQQTPGQGLQFLFEYFSETQRNKGNFPGRFSGRQFSNSRSEMNVSTLELGDSALYLCASTPAGADAYEQYFGPGTRLTVT.

The chain uses TRBV5-1 and TRBJ1-5; tentative D call: TRBD1 (6 bases). From germline, CDR1 is SGHRS and CDR2 YFSETQ. The V gene lost 1 base and the J gene lost 8 bases, with 13 bases spanning the gap. CDR3 length: 14 residues. This chain's CDR3 is CASSLSTGFEPQHF. The CDR3 DNA is TGCGCCAGCAGCTTGTCCACAGGGTTCGAGCCCCAGCATTTT.

The chain employs TRBV7-9 and TRBJ2-7; the match to TRBD2 covers 7 bases. After removal of 4 bases from V and 5 bases from J, the junction contained 14 bases not matched to a gene. CDR1 SEHNR and CDR2 FQNEAQ come from the germline V gene (reference sequence). This CDR3 has 16 residues. CDR3 residues: CASSSRLQRGNNEQYF. The CDR3 DNA follows: TGTGCCAGCAGCTCCCGCCTACAGCGGGGAAACAACGAGCAGTACTTC.

V gene TRBV18 combines with J gene TRBJ2-3; 11 bases map to TRBD2. Germline V gene lookup returns CDR1 KGHSH and CDR2 LQKENI. The CDR3 sequence is 17 residues long. Losses at the gene ends were 6 bases for V and 4 bases for J; bases not matched to a gene: 12. For the CDR3, the DNA is TGTGCCAGCTCCTCCAGGACTAGCGGGTTACCGGCAGATACGCAGTATTTT. Its translation: CASSSRTSGLPADTQYF.

The V gene is TRBV6-6, the J gene TRBJ1-2; 9 bases are shared with TRBD1. This CDR3 contains 16 residues. Per the germline V gene, CDR1 is MNHNY and CDR2 is SVGAGI (reference sequence). V shed 5 bases, J shed 4 bases, and the junction held 11 bases outside the gene matches. CDR3 amino acids: CASSPSQGARGYGYTF. The CDR3 DNA is TGTGCCAGCAGTCCCTCACAGGGGGCGAGGGGCTATGGCTACACCTTC.

V usage is TRBV11-2 and J usage is TRBJ1-5; 7 nucleotides line up with TRBD1. Germline V gene lookup returns CDR1 SGHAT and CDR2 FQNNGV. The V and J ends lost 5 bases and 7 bases, in that order; junction bases with no gene match: 5. The CDR3 is made up of 13 amino acids. The CDR3 protein is CASSLTGYQPQHF. CDR3 nucleotides: TGTGCCAGCAGCCTGACAGGGTACCAGCCCCAGCATTTT.

The chain carries TRBV5-1 and TRBJ2-7; 11 bases fit TRBD1. In germline, CDR1 is SGHRS, CDR2 YFSETQ. V shed 0 bases, J shed 3 bases, and the junction held 5 bases outside the gene matches. The CDR3 totals 16 residues. CDR3 in DNA: TGCGCCAGCAGCTTGGCCGGACAGGGGGCGATCTACGAGCAGTACTTC. This encodes CASSLAGQGAIYEQYF.

The V call is TRBV2, the J call TRBJ2-5; no clear D gene. Per germline, CDR1 SNHLY and CDR2 FYNNEI. The CDR3 consists of 13 residues. The ends were cut back, 4 bases at V and 0 bases at J, with 6 bases in the middle. The CDR3 protein is CASSVNNQETQYF. CDR3 nucleotide sequence: TGTGCCAGCAGTGTAAACAACCAAGAGACCCAGTACTTC.

The chain carries TRBV15 and TRBJ2-1, with 9 bases that match TRBD1. In germline, CDR1 is LNHNV, CDR2 YYDKDF (reference sequence). V was clipped by 5 bases and J by 4 bases; unmatched bases: 9. CDR3 size: 16 residues. The CDR3, as DNA: TGTGCCACCAGCCATGTCCGGGACAGGGAATACAATGAGCAGTTCTTC. Translated, it gives CATSHVRDREYNEQFF.

The chain has TRBV5-1 and TRBJ2-1, with 9 bases matching TRBD1. After removal of 0 bases from V and 12 bases from J, the junction contained 13 bases not matched to a gene. Germline assignment: CDR1 SGHRS and CDR2 YFSETQ. The CDR3 covers 16 residues. The CDR3 nucleotides are TGCGCCAGCAGCTTGGAAGGGACAGGGTTGGGCAAATGGCAGTTCTTC. This translates into CASSLEGTGLGKWQFF.

This sequence joins TRBV5-4 and TRBJ2-2, with 12 bases matching TRBD2. Trimming took 4 bases from V and 8 from J; bases not matched to a gene: 6. The CDR3 sequence is 15 residues long. The germline CDR1 and CDR2 sequences are SGHNT and YYREEE (reference sequence). The CDR3 reads CASSLLAGGPGELFF. The CDR3 DNA reads TGTGCCAGCAGCCTCCTAGCGGGGGGGCCGGGGGAGCTGTTTTTT.

The chain uses TRBV7-9 and TRBJ2-5, with TRBD1 identical over 9 bases. The germline gives CDR1 SEHNR, CDR2 FQNEAQ (reference sequence). V dropped 5 bases and J dropped 5; count of bases not matched to a gene: 6. This CDR3 has 14 residues. For the CDR3, the DNA is TGTGCCAGCAGCCACCAGGGACAGGGCGAGACCCAGTACTTC. Its translation is CASSHQGQGETQYF.

The sample holds one count of this clone. This sample includes further DNA sequences coding for the same CDR3. V and J are TRBV5-6 and TRBJ2-7; TRBD1 matches at 8 bases. CDR3 length: 14 residues. J gave up 0 bases and V 2 bases, and 1 base lay outside the gene matches. Looked up from germline, CDR1 is SGHDT and CDR2 is YYEEEE. The DNA for the CDR3 is TGTGCCAGCAGCTTAGGACAGGGCTCCTACGAGCAGTACTTC. It is translated as CASSLGQGSYEQYF.

The chain is built from TRBV29-1 and TRBJ2-3, with no clear D. The germline CDR1 and CDR2 sequences are SQVTM and ANQGSEA. V was cut by 5 bases and J by 6 bases, with 15 bases left in between. This CDR3 contains 13 residues. The CDR3 coding sequence is TGCAGCGTTTCCTTCCGGTCCTTGGATACGCAGTATTTT. It is translated as CSVSFRSLDTQYF.

The chain joins TRBV28 to TRBJ2-3, with TRBD2 matching 9 bases. Germline V gene lookup returns CDR1 MDHEN and CDR2 SYDVKM. The length of the CDR3 is 14 residues. After removal of 11 bases from V and 0 bases from J, the junction contained 6 bases not matched to a gene. The CDR3 loop reads CAGSTSGSTDTQYF. In DNA, the CDR3 is TGTGCCGGTTCGACTAGCGGAAGCACAGATACGCAGTATTTT.